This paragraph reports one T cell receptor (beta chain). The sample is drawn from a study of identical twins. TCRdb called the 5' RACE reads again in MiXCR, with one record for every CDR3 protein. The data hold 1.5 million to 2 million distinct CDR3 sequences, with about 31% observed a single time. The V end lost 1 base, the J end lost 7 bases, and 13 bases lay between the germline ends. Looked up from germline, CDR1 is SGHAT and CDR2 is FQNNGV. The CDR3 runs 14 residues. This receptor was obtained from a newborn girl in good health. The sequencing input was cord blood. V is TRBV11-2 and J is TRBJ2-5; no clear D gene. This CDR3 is CASSLGPKVGTQYF. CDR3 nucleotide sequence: TGTGCCAGCAGCTTAGGGCCGAAGGTTGGGACCCAGTACTTC. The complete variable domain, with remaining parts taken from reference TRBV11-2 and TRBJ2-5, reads EAGVAQSPRYKIIEKRQSVAFWCNPISGHATLYWYQQILGQGPKLLIQFQNNGVVDDSQLPKDRFSAERLKGVDSTLKIQPAKLEDSAVYLCASSLGPKVGTQYFGPGTRLLVL.